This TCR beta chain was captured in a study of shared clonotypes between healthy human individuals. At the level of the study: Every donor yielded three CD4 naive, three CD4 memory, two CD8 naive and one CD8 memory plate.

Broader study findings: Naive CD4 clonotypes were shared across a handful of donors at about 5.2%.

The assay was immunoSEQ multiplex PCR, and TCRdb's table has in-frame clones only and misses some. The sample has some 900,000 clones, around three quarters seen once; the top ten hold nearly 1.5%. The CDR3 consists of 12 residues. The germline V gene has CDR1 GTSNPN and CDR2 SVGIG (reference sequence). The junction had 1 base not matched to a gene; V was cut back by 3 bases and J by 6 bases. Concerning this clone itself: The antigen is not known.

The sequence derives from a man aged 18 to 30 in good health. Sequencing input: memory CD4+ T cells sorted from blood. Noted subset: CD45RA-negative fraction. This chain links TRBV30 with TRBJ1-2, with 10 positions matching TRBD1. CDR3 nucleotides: TGTGCCTGGAGGACAGGGGGCGATGGCTACACCTTC. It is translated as CAWRTGGDGYTF.